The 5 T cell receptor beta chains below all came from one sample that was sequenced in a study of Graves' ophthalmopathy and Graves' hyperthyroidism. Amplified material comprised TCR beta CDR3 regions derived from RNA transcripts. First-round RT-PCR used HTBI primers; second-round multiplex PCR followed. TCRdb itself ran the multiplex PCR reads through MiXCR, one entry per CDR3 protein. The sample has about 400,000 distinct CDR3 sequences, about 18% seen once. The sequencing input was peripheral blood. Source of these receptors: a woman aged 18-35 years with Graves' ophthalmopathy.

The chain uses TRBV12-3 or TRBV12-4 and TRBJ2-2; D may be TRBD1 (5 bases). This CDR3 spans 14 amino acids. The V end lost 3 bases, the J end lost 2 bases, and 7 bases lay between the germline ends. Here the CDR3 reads CASSFQGNTGELFF. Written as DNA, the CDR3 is TGTGCCAGCAGTTTCCAGGGAAACACCGGGGAGCTGTTTTTT.

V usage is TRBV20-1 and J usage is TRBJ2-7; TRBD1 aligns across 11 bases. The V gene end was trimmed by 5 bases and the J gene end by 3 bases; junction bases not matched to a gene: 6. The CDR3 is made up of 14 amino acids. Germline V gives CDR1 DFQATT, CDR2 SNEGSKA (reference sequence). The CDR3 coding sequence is TGCAGTGCTTACACCGGGACAGGGGGCTACGAGCAGTACTTC. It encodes CSAYTGTGGYEQYF.

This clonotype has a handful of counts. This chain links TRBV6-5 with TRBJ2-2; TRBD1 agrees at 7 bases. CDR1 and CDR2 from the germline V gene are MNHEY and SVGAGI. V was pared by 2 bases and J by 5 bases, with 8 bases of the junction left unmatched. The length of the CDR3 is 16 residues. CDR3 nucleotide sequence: TGTGCCAGCAGTTACAAGGGCCAGGGGGTAACCGGGGAGCTGTTTTTT. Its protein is CASSYKGQGVTGELFF.

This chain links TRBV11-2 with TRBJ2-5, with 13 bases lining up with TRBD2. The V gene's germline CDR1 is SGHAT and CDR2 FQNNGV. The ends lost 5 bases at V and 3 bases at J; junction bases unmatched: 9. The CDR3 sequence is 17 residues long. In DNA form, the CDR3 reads TGTGCCAGCAGCACTAGACTAGCGGGAGGTCATGAAGAGACCCAGTACTTC. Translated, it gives CASSTRLAGGHEETQYF. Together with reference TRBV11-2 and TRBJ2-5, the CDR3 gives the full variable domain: EAGVAQSPRYKIIEKRQSVAFWCNPISGHATLYWYQQILGQGPKLLIQFQNNGVVDDSQLPKDRFSAERLKGVDSTLKIQPAKLEDSAVYLCASSTRLAGGHEETQYFGPGTRLLVL.

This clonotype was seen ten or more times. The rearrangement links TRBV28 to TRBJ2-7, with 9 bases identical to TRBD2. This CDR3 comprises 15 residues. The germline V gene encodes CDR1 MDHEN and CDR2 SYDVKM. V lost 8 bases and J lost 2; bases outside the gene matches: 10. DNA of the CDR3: TGTGCCAGCTCGCATAGACTAGCGGAGCCCTACGAGCAGTACTTC. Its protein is CASSHRLAEPYEQYF.